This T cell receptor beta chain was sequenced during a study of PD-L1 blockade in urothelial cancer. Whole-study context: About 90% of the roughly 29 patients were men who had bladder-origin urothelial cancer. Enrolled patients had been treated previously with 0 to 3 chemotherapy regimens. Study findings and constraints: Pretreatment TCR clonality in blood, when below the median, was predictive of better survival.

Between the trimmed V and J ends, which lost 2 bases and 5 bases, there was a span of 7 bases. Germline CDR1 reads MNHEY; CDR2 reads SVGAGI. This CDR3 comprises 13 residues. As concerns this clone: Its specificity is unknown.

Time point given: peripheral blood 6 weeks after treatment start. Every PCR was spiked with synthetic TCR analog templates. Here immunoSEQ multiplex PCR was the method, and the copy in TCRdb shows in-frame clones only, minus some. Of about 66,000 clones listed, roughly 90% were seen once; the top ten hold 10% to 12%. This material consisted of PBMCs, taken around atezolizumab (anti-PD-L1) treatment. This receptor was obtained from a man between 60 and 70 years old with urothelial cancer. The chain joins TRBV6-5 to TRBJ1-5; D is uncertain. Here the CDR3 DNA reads TGTGCCAGCAGTTACGGGCTCCATCAGCCCCAGCATTTT. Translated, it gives CASSYGLHQPQHF.